This TCR beta chain was sequenced in a study of control samples from healthy donors and cancer patients. The V gene's germline CDR1 is MNHEY and CDR2 SMNVEV (reference sequence). This CDR3 contains 15 residues. After removal of 6 bases from V and 2 bases from J, the junction contained 5 bases not matched to a gene. The method was immunoSEQ multiplex PCR; TCRdb's version includes in-frame clones alone and lacks a portion of them. The sample carries approximately 80,000 clones, 70% to 90% recorded once. J is TRBJ1-4 and V is TRBV27; TRBD1 matches 8 bases. The TCR sequence derives from a woman aged 45-65 years in good health. Input material: blood. The CDR3 DNA reads as TGTGCCAGCAGGGCCACAGGGGGGACTAATGAAAAACTGTTTTTT. The encoded protein is CASRATGGTNEKLFF.